The T cell receptor (beta chain) described here comes from a study of response to subunit inactivated influenza vaccine (dated by TCRdb to 2017 to 2018). The study in broad terms: Deep quantitative profiling of the T cell receptor repertoire was used in the study to follow responses to a trivalent subunit inactivated influenza vaccine.

V is reduced by 1 base and J by 5 bases, leaving a spacing of 8 bases between them. From cysteine to phenylalanine, the CDR3 is 13 amino acids long. Of the read, only the CDR3 DNA is kept; its 39 bases are in frame from base 1. Libraries were made using RT-PCR. The run used an Illumina HiSeq 2500. Using fastp at Q25 and MiXCR, TCRdb reprocessed the public reads and kept productive beta chains. Each record represents a unique CDR3 protein, reported with the most common genes and DNA among its rows. Present in this sample are roughly 630,000 distinct CDR3 sequences, 13% to 15% of which were seen just once. The top ten hold 6% to 9.5% of the sample. Note on this clonotype: No cognate antigen has been identified for it. There are no base qualities to consult, and no much larger clone falls within one base.

Overall study results and their limits: According to the authors, only a limited number of new T cells may be recruited by each seasonal influenza vaccination.

This TCR derives from a man aged 50 or older who received an inactivated influenza vaccine. Donor details come from another sample of the same person, matched by shared clones. Sequenced here: PBMCs from blood, sampled approximately 15 days before vaccination. The sequence is built from TRBV12-3 or TRBV12-4 and TRBJ2-5; a confident D gene designation cannot be given. The CDR3 region reads CASSLGVRETQYF. The nucleotide sequence reads TGTGCCAGCAGTTTAGGTGTACGGGAGACCCAGTACTTC.